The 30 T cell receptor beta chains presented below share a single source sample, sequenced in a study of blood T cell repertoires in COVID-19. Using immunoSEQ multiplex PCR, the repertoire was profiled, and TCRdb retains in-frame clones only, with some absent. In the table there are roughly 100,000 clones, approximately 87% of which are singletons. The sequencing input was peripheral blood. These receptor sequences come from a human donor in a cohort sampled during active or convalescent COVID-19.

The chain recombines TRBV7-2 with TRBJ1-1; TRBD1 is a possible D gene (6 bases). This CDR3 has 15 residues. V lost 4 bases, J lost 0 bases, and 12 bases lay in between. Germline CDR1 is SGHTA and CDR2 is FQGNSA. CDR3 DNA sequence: TGTGCCAGCAGCTCGAGGGGGGGGATGAACACTGAAGCTTTCTTT. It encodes CASSSRGGMNTEAFF. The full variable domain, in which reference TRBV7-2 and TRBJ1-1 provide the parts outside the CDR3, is GAGVSQSPSNKVTEKGKDVELRCDPISGHTALYWYRQSLGQGLEFLIYFQGNSAPDKSGLPSDRFSAERTGGSVSTLTIQRTQQEDSAVYLCASSSRGGMNTEAFFGQGTRLTVV.

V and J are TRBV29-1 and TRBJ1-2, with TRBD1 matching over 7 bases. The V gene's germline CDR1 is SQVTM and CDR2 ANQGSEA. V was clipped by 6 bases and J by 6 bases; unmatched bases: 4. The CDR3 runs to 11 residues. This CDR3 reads CSVEDRNGYTF. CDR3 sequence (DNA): TGCAGCGTAGAGGACAGGAATGGCTACACCTTC.

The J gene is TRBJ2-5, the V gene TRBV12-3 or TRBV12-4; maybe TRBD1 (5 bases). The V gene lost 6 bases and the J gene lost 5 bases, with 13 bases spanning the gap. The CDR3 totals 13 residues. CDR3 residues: CASRNQGLETQYF. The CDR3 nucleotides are TGTGCCAGCAGGAACCAGGGTTTGGAGACCCAGTACTTC.

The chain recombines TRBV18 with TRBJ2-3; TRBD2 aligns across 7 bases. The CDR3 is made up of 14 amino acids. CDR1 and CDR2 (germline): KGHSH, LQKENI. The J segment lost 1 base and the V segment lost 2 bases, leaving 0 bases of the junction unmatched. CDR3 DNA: TGTGCCAGCTCACCAGGGAGGGGCACAGATACGCAGTATTTT. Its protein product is CASSPGRGTDTQYF.

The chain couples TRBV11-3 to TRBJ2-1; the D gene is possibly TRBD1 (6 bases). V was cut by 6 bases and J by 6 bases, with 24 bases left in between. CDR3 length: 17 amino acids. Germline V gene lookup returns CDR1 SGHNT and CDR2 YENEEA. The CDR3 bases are TGTGCCAGCAGTGTGCGCAGGGGCGCATTTGGTGGCAATGAGCAGTTCTTC. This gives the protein CASSVRRGAFGGNEQFF.

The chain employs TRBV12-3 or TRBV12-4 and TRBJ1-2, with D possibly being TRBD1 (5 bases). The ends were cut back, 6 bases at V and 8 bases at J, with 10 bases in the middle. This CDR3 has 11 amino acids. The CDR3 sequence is CASRDTGGYTF. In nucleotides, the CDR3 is TGTGCCAGCAGGGATACAGGCGGCTACACCTTC.

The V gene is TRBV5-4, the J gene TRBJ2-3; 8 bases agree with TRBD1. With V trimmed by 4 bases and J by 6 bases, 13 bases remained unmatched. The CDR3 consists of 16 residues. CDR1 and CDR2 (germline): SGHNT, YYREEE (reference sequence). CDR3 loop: CASSLGRGRLRDTQYF. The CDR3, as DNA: TGTGCCAGCAGCCTAGGCAGGGGGCGGTTAAGGGATACGCAGTATTTT. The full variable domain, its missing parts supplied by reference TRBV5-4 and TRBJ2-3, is ETGVTQSPTHLIKTRGQQVTLRCSSQSGHNTVSWYQQALGQGPQFIFQYYREEENGRGNFPPRFSGLQFPNYSSELNVNALELDDSALYLCASSLGRGRLRDTQYFGPGTRLTVL.

CDR3 sequence: CASSTLGDRSSYNSPLHF. The CDR3 bases are TGTGCCAGCAGCACGCTGGGGGACAGAAGCTCCTATAATTCACCCCTCCACTTT. V and J are TRBV9 and TRBJ1-6; TRBD1 agrees at 7 bases. This CDR3 contains 18 residues. Germline lookup yields CDR1 SGDLS and CDR2 YYNGEE. J was trimmed by 0 bases and V by 4 bases; bases with no gene match: 10.

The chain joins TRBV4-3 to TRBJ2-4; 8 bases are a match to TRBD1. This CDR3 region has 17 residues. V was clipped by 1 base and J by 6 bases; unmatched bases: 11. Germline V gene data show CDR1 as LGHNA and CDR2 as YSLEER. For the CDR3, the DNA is TGCGCCAGCAGCCAAGTCGGGCGAGGACAGGGAGGAAACATTCAGTACTTC. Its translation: CASSQVGRGQGGNIQYF.

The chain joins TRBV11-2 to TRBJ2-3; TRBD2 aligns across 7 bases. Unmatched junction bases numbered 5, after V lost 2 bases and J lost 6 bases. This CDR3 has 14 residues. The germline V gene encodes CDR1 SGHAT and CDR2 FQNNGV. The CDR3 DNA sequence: TGTGCCAGCAGCTTACAGCGGGGTGGGGATACGCAGTATTTT. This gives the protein CASSLQRGGDTQYF.

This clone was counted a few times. The CDR3 is CASSLETGGGNTIYF. The CDR3 nucleotides read TGTGCCAGCAGCCTAGAAACAGGGGGAGGAAACACCATATATTTT. The chain couples TRBV7-3 to TRBJ1-3, with 8 bases fitting TRBD1. Germline CDR1 is SGHTA and CDR2 is FQGTGA. V lost 5 bases and J lost 4; bases outside the gene matches: 7. The CDR3 covers 15 residues.

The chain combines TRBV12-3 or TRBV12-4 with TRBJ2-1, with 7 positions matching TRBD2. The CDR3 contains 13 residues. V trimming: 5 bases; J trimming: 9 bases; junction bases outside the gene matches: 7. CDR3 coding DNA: TGTGCCAGCAGTCCACGGGGGGACGGTGAGCAGTTCTTC. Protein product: CASSPRGDGEQFF.

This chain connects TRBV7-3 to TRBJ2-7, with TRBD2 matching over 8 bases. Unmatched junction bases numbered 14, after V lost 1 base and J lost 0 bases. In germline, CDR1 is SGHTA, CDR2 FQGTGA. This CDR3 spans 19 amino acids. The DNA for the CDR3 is TGTGCCAGCAGCTTAATTGCGGGGGGCCTAGGGAGTAGCTCCTACGAGCAGTACTTC. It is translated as CASSLIAGGLGSSSYEQYF. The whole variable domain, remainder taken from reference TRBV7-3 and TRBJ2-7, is GAGVSQTPSNKVTEKGKYVELRCDPISGHTALYWYRQSLGQGPEFLIYFQGTGAADDSGLPNDRFFAVRPEGSVSTLKIQRTERGDSAVYLCASSLIAGGLGSSSYEQYFGPGTRLTVT.

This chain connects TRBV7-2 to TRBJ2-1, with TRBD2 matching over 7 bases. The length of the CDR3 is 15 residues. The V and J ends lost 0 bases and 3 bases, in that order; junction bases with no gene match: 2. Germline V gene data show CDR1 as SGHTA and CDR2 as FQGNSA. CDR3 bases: TGTGCCAGCAGCTTAGCAGGGACTAACTACAATGAGCAGTTCTTC. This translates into CASSLAGTNYNEQFF.

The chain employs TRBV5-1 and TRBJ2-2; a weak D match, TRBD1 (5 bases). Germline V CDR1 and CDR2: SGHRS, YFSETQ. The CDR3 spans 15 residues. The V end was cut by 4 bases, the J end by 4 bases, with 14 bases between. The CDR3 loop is CASSRLGASTGELFF. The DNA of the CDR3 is TGCGCCAGCAGCCGGTTAGGGGCAAGCACCGGGGAGCTGTTTTTT.

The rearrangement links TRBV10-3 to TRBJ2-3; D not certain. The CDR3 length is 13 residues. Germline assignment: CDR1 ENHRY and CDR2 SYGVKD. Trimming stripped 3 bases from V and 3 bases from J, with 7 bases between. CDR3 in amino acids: CAISDSLTDTQYF. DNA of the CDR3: TGTGCCATCAGTGATTCCCTTACAGATACGCAGTATTTT.

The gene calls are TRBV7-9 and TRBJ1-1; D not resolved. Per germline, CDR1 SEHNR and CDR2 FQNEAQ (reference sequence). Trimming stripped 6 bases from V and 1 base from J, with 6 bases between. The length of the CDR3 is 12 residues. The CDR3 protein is CASRIQNTEAFF. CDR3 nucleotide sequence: TGTGCCAGCAGGATACAGAACACTGAAGCTTTCTTT. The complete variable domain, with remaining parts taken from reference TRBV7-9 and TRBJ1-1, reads DTGVSQNPRHKITKRGQNVTFRCDPISEHNRLYWYRQTLGQGPEFLTYFQNEAQLEKSRLLSDRFSAERPKGSFSTLEIQRTEQGDSAMYLCASRIQNTEAFFGQGTRLTVV.

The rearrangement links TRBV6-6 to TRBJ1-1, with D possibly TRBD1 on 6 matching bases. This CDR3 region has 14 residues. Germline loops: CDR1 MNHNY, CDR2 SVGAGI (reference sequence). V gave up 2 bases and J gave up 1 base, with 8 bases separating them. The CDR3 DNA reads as TGTGCCAGCAGTTACCCGACAGGGAACACTGAAGCTTTCTTT. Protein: CASSYPTGNTEAFF.

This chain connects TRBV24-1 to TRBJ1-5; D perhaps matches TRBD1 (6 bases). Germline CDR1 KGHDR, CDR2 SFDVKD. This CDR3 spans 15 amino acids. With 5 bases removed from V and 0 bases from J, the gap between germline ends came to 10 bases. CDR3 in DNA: TGTGCCACCAGTGGGACAGCTTATAGCAATCAGCCCCAGCATTTT. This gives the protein CATSGTAYSNQPQHF.

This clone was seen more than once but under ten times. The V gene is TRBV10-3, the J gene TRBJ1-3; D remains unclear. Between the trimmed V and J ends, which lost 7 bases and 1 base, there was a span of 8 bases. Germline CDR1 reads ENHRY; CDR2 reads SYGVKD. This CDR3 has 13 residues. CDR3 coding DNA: TGTGCCATCACCGAGGGTTCTGGAAACACCATATATTTT. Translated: CAITEGSGNTIYF.

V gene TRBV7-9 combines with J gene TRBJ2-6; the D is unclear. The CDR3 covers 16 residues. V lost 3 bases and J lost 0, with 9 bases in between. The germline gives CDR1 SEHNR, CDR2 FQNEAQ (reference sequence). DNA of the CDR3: TGTGCCAGCAGCTTGTCGGTCGGCTCTGGGGCCAACGTCCTGACTTTC. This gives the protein CASSLSVGSGANVLTF.

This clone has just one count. The CDR3, as DNA: TGTGCCAGTAGTATACCGATACCGGGACAGAGGAACACTGAAGCTTTCTTT. Protein product: CASSIPIPGQRNTEAFF. The J gene is TRBJ1-1, the V gene TRBV19, with 7 bases matching TRBD1. The germline gives CDR1 LNHDA, CDR2 SQIVND (reference sequence). The ends lost 2 bases at V and 1 base at J; junction bases unmatched: 10. This CDR3 is 17 amino acids long.

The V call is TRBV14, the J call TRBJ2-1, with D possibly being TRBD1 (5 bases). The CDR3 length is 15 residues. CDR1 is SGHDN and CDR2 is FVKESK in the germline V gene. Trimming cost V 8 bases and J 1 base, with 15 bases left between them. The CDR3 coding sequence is TGTGCCAGCGGTCCCTTAGACAGTTCCTACAATGAGCAGTTCTTC. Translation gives CASGPLDSSYNEQFF.

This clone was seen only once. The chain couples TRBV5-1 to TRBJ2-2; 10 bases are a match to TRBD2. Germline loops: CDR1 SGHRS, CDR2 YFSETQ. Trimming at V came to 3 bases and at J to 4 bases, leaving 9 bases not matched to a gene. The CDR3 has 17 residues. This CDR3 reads CASSSLLSGGATGELFF. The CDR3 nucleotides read TGCGCCAGCAGCTCCTTACTGAGCGGGGGGGCCACCGGGGAGCTGTTTTTT.

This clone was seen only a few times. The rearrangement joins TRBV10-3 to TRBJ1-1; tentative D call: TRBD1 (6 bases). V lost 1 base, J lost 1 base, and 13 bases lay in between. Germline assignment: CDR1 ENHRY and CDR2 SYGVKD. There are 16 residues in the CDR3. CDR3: CAISEFPPGQNTEAFF. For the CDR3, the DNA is TGTGCCATCAGTGAGTTCCCCCCGGGACAGAACACTGAAGCTTTCTTT.

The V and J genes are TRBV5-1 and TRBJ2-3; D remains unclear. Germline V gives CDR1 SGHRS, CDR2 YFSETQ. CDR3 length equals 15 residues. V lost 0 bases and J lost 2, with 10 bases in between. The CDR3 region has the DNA TGCGCCAGCAGCTTGGAACACCGATACACAGATACGCAGTATTTT. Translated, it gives CASSLEHRYTDTQYF.

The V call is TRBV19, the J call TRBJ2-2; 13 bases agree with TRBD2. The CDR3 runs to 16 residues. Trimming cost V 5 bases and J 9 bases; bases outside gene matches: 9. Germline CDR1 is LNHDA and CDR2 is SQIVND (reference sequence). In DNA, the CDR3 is TGTGCCAGTAGTCCCCGACTAGCGGGGGGTGGTCGGGAGCTGTTTTTT. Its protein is CASSPRLAGGGRELFF. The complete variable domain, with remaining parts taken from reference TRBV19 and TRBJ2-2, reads DGGITQSPKYLFRKEGQNVTLSCEQNLNHDAMYWYRQDPGQGLRLIYYSQIVNDFQKGDIAEGYSVSREKKESFPLTVTSAQKNPTAFYLCASSPRLAGGGRELFFGEGSRLTVL.

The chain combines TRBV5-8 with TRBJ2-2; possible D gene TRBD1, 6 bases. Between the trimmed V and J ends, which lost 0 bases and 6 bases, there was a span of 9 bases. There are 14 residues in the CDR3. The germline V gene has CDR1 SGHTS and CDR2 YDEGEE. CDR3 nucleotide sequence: TGTGCCAGCAGCTTGGACAGGGTACCCGGGGAGCTGTTTTTT. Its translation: CASSLDRVPGELFF.

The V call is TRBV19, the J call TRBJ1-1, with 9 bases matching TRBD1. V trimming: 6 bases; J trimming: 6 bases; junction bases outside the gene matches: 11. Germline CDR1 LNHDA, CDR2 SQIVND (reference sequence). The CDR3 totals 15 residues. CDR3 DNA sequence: TGTGCCAGTAGCAAAAACCGGGACAGGGTAGCTGAAGCTTTCTTT. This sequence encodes CASSKNRDRVAEAFF.

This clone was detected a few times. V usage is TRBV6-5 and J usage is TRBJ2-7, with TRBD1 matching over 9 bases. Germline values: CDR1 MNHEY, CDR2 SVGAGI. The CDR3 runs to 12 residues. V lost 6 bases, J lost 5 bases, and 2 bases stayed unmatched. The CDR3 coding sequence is TGTGCCAGCAGGGGGACAGGGAACGAGCAGTACTTC. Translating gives CASRGTGNEQYF.